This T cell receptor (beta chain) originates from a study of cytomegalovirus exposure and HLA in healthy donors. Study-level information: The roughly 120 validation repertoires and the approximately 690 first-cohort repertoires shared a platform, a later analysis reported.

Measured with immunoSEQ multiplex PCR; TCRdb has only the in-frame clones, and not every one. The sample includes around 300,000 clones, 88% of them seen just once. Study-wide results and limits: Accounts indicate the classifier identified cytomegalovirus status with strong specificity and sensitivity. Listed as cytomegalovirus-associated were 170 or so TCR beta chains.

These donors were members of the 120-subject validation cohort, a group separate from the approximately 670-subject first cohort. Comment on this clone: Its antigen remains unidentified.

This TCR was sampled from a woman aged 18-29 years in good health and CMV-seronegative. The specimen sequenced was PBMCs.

In nucleotides, the CDR3 is TGTGCCAGCAGCGTAGTCCCCACGGGGGAGGTGTCTGAAGCTTTCTTT. It encodes CASSVVPTGEVSEAFF. V is TRBV9 and J is TRBJ1-1; possibly TRBD1 for D (5 bases). V was pared by 0 bases and J by 6 bases, with 18 bases between. From germline, CDR1 is SGDLS and CDR2 YYNGEE. The CDR3 extends over 16 amino acids.